This T cell receptor (beta chain) was recovered during a study of Tregs in tolerant kidney transplant recipients (dated by TCRdb to between 2018 and 2021). With respect to the entire study: Transplants used related donors with nonmyeloablative bone marrow transplantation; mixed chimerism was transient in the human trials. Before combined kidney and bone marrow transplantation, this study identified donor-specific regulatory T cells using TCRbeta sequencing and then followed those same cells after transplant. Study-wide conclusions, independent of this receptor: Because the study included only a small number of patients, the results must be confirmed in larger populations and under other immunosuppression protocols. Because the PCR primers were changed over time for some patients, nucleotide-level comparison could not be performed across the samples from those patients. Biological reproducibility was not examined directly, but technical replication error appeared to be minimal. Expanding Tregs with activated donor B cells appeared to identify the most biologically relevant and donor-specific TCRbeta repertoire. In tolerant patients, donor-specific Tregs expanded more than Tregs overall, which suggests antigen-driven rather than nonspecific expansion.

Reading the label with the study, this specimen's time point is: blood sample drawn before combined kidney and bone marrow transplant. Thawed PBMCs were FACS-sorted into unstimulated Tregs (CD4+CD25+CD127-), CD4+ non-Tregs (CD4+CD25-), CD4 cells and CD8 cells. Patients were several combined kidney and bone marrow transplant recipients from the ITN036ST trial, and only these trial subjects had samples available. Healthy control blood was processed to PBMCs with a Ficoll density gradient and then cryopreserved, whereas patient PBMCs were collected both before and after transplant. For TCRbeta CDR3 sequencing, genomic DNA was extracted from sorted cells using the QIAGEN DNeasy Blood and Tissue Kit. Through immunoSEQ, high-throughput TCRbeta CDR3 sequencing was done commercially, including PCR amplification with internal controls and bias correction. The authors processed their data as follows. Unique productive TCRbeta sequences were defined by CDR3 nucleotide sequence where primers matched, and otherwise by CDR3 amino acid sequence together with Vbeta and Jbeta genes. To correct sorting error, sequences shared between sorted populations at a frequency ratio of 2:1 or less were removed; the rest were assigned to the higher population. A sequence counted as donor-reactive if, in CFSE-low cells, the sequence had a frequency of at least 0.01% and was expanded at least 5-fold compared with unstimulated cells. Jensen-Shannon divergence calculated on the top 100 TCRbeta sequences ranked by frequency was used to measure repertoire divergence. For samples with multiple sequencing runs, sorting error was corrected in each run separately before the runs were combined. TCRdb mirrors the immuneACCESS table, restricted to in-frame sequences. Some clones are absent from its copies; in checked studies, under half trace to an unresolved V gene, and the reason for the others is unknown. V, J and clone size reflect that table, while D and trimming were determined from the DNA. The table for this sample lists about 69,000 clones; 85% to 90% of them were counted only once. The leading ten clones occupy around 0.38% of the sample.

The junction shows trimming of 5 bases on V and 6 bases on J, and the gene matches do not reach 7 bases of it. Spanning cysteine to phenylalanine, the CDR3 consists of 14 amino acids. The retained sequence is limited to the CDR3, 42 bases, with the frame set at the first base. According to the germline V gene (reference sequence), CDR1 reads SEHNR and CDR2 reads FQNEAQ. As for this clone: No antigen is known for it. There are no base qualities to consult, and no much larger clone falls within one base.

The origin of this receptor is a human donor who received a combined kidney and bone marrow transplant. This specimen was CD4+ T cells from blood, taken before the transplant. The chain is made from TRBV7-9 and TRBJ2-7; a stretch of 10 junction bases matches TRBD2. CDR3 sequence: CASSHGAGGLEQYF. In nucleotides, the sequence is TGTGCCAGCAGCCACGGAGCGGGAGGGCTCGAGCAGTACTTC.